The T cell receptor beta chain under discussion was sequenced for a study of T cells in localized non-small cell lung cancer. The CDR3 runs to 12 residues. Trimming shortened V by 5 bases and J by 9 bases, and 11 bases separated the two germline ends. Germline V gene lookup returns CDR1 SGHTA and CDR2 FQGNSA. Concerning this clone itself: The target antigen is unknown.

Study conclusions and caveats: Analysis by sequencing included only one tumor region, so heterogeneity remains possible. Elevated circulating T cell density in blood was associated with longer overall survival. The study detected a median roughly 56 of the top 100 tumor clones in adjacent lung.

Only in-frame clones appear in the TCRdb table, and some are missing; sequencing was by immunoSEQ multiplex PCR. This repertoire shows around 41,000 clones, about 88% found once; its top ten account for roughly 7%. Sequencing used peripheral blood, obtained before any cancer treatment. This clonotype originated in a woman aged 18 to 55 with stage III lung adenocarcinoma. The chain has TRBV7-2 and TRBJ1-5; weak D call: TRBD1 (5 bases). DNA for the CDR3: TGTGCCAGCAGCCCAGGGATCGGGCCCCAGCATTTT. Translating it yields CASSPGIGPQHF. The full variable domain, with the rest looked up from reference TRBV7-2 and TRBJ1-5, is GAGVSQSPSNKVTEKGKDVELRCDPISGHTALYWYRQSLGQGLEFLIYFQGNSAPDKSGLPSDRFSAERTGGSVSTLTIQRTQQEDSAVYLCASSPGIGPQHFGDGTRLSIL.